The 22 T cell receptor beta chains listed next were all sequenced from one sample in a study of CD8 T cells in Susac syndrome. Random hexamers were used to reverse transcribe roughly 0.5 to 1 ug of RNA. TCRdb passed the immunoSEQ multiplex PCR reads through MiXCR, listing each CDR3 protein once. The data show about 190,000 distinct CDR3 sequences, with 85% to 95% seen just once and less than 0.2% held by the top ten. The sequenced material came from CD8+ T cells from PBMCs. The source of these receptors is a human donor with Susac syndrome.

This chain connects TRBV3-1 to TRBJ2-2; 10 bases line up with TRBD2. Looked up from germline, CDR1 is LGHDT and CDR2 is YNNKEL (reference sequence). There are 18 residues in the CDR3. J was trimmed by 5 bases and V by 0 bases; bases with no gene match: 9. The CDR3 here is CASSQDTLAGVYTGELFF. DNA of the CDR3: TGTGCCAGCAGCCAAGATACTCTAGCGGGAGTATATACCGGGGAGCTGTTTTTT.

The chain is built from TRBV10-3 and TRBJ2-5; D is ambiguous. V lost 3 bases and J 3 bases, leaving 2 bases between the germline ends. CDR3 length: 11 residues. CDR1 ENHRY and CDR2 SYGVKD come from the germline V gene. The CDR3 spells CAISDEETQYF. CDR3 sequence (DNA): TGTGCCATCAGTGATGAAGAGACCCAGTACTTC.

The chain couples TRBV2 to TRBJ2-7; tentative D call: TRBD2 (6 bases). Germline V CDR1 and CDR2: SNHLY, FYNNEI. Trimming pared 11 bases from V and 6 bases from J, leaving 23 bases between. This CDR3 contains 14 residues. CDR3: CAVSPRGARIEQYF. The CDR3 nucleotides read TGTGCCGTTTCCCCGCGCGGGGCGCGAATCGAGCAGTACTTC.

CDR3 sequence (DNA): TGTGCCAGCAGCCTAAATACAGGGGCGGCTGAAGCTTTCTTT. As protein: CASSLNTGAAEAFF. The chain combines TRBV3-1 with TRBJ1-1, with 7 bases identical to TRBD1. V shed 4 bases and J 6 bases; nucleotides not matched to a gene: 8. The CDR3 is 14 residues long. In germline, CDR1 is LGHDT, CDR2 YNNKEL (reference sequence).

V is TRBV2 and J is TRBJ2-3, with D unresolved. The germline V and J ends were trimmed by 2 bases and 4 bases, with 19 bases remaining between them. The CDR3 has 17 residues. The germline CDR1 and CDR2 sequences are SNHLY and FYNNEI. CDR3 sequence reads: CASSEYWGSSGSDTQYF. CDR3 nucleotide sequence: TGTGCCAGCAGTGAATATTGGGGTAGCAGTGGATCAGATACGCAGTATTTT.

This clonotype turned up a few times. V and J are TRBV11-2 and TRBJ1-1, with no clear D. There are 12 residues in the CDR3. Germline CDR1 reads SGHAT; CDR2 reads FQNNGV. V dropped 2 bases and J dropped 1 base, with 2 bases sitting between them. CDR3 bases: TGTGCCAGCAGCTTATCGAACACTGAAGCTTTCTTT. Translated: CASSLSNTEAFF.

This clonotype appeared once. The chain joins TRBV6-5 to TRBJ2-7; TRBD1 aligns across 9 bases. Germline assignment: CDR1 MNHEY and CDR2 SVGAGI. CDR3 length: 15 residues. J was trimmed by 1 base and V by 2 bases; bases with no gene match: 3. The CDR3 protein is CASSYGTGSSYEQYF. Written as DNA, the CDR3 is TGTGCCAGCAGTTACGGGACAGGGTCTTCCTACGAGCAGTACTTC.

On this clonotype: Germline and junction disagree at one end, which may indicate a read error. The chain couples TRBV7-7 to TRBJ2-3; possible D gene TRBD2, 5 bases. Germline V gene data show CDR1 as SSHAT and CDR2 as FNYEAQ (reference sequence). The CDR3 length is 13 residues. CDR3 nucleotide sequence: TGTGCTAGCAGCTTGTCGGGGACAGATACGCAGTATTTT. The encoded protein is CASSLSGTDTQYF.

The chain is built from TRBV9 and TRBJ1-5; 8 bases align to TRBD1. The V segment lost 0 bases and the J segment 3 bases; nucleotides outside the gene matches: 2. Germline CDR1 SGDLS, CDR2 YYNGEE. CDR3 length: 15 residues. The CDR3 region is CASSVGTGLNQPQHF. The CDR3 DNA reads TGTGCCAGCAGCGTAGGGACAGGGCTCAATCAGCCCCAGCATTTT.

The V call is TRBV20-1, the J call TRBJ2-7; 12 positions match TRBD1. In germline, CDR1 is DFQATT, CDR2 SNEGSKA (reference sequence). V lost 0 bases, J lost 1 base, and 7 bases stayed unmatched. The CDR3 sequence is 17 residues long. The CDR3 DNA is TGCAGTGCTAGAGATTGGGGGGACAGGGGGCCATCCTACGAGCAGTACTTC. This codes for CSARDWGDRGPSYEQYF.

The CDR3, as DNA: TGCGCCAGCAGCTTGGTGGACGGCTATAATTCACCCCTCCACTTT. It encodes CASSLVDGYNSPLHF. V is TRBV5-1 and J is TRBJ1-6; no reliable D call. V lost 0 bases to trimming and J lost 3 bases, with 7 bases between them. CDR1 and CDR2 from the germline V gene are SGHRS and YFSETQ. CDR3 length equals 15 residues.

In its sample, this clonotype was seen once. V and J are TRBV9 and TRBJ2-6; D remains unclear. The CDR3 length is 16 residues. Looked up from germline, CDR1 is SGDLS and CDR2 is YYNGEE. V was pared by 4 bases and J by 2 bases, with 13 bases between. CDR3 in amino acids: CASSLPVPPGANVLTF. DNA for the CDR3: TGTGCCAGCAGCCTACCGGTTCCTCCTGGGGCCAACGTCCTGACTTTC. Complete variable domain (other parts from reference TRBV9 and TRBJ2-6): DSGVTQTPKHLITATGQRVTLRCSPRSGDLSVYWYQQSLDQGLQFLIQYYNGEERAKGNILERFSAQQFPDLHSELNLSSLELGDSALYFCASSLPVPPGANVLTFGAGSRLTVL.

The chain joins TRBV3-1 to TRBJ2-1, with TRBD2 matching 13 bases. This CDR3 is built from 19 residues. Germline CDR1 and CDR2: LGHDT and YNNKEL (reference sequence). Trimming cost V 5 bases and J 2 bases; bases outside gene matches: 12. The CDR3 DNA is TGTGCCAGCAGCTTAGCCGCGTGGGGGACTAGCGGGGCCTACAATGAGCAGTTCTTC. This codes for CASSLAAWGTSGAYNEQFF.

This chain joins TRBV3-1 and TRBJ2-7, with D possibly being TRBD2 (5 bases). From germline, CDR1 is LGHDT and CDR2 YNNKEL (reference sequence). This CDR3 region has 16 residues. Deletions cut 0 bases from V and 0 bases from J, with 12 bases between. The CDR3: CASSQDSGTSSYEQYF. The CDR3 nucleotides read TGTGCCAGCAGCCAAGATTCGGGAACTAGCTCCTACGAGCAGTACTTC.

The chain couples TRBV6-5 to TRBJ1-1; D may be TRBD1 (6 bases). Per germline, CDR1 MNHEY and CDR2 SVGAGI. CDR3 length: 15 residues. The V end was cut by 1 base, the J end by 4 bases, with 13 bases between. The CDR3 coding sequence is TGTGCCAGCAGTTACTTTGCAGGGGTGAGCACTGAAGCTTTCTTT. Amino acid sequence: CASSYFAGVSTEAFF.

CDR3 region: CASSGSRVDYQPQHF. The CDR3 nucleotides are TGTGCCAGTAGTGGCAGCAGGGTTGATTATCAGCCCCAGCATTTT. The chain recombines TRBV19 with TRBJ1-5; maybe TRBD1 (5 bases). Germline V gene data show CDR1 as LNHDA and CDR2 as SQIVND (reference sequence). The CDR3 extends over 15 amino acids. Between the trimmed V and J ends, which lost 5 bases and 5 bases, there was a span of 16 bases.

V is TRBV7-6 and J is TRBJ2-7; 10 bases are shared with TRBD2. With 5 bases clipped from V and 6 bases from J, the junction kept 7 bases outside the gene matches. Germline loops: CDR1 SGHVS, CDR2 FNYEAQ. CDR3 length equals 14 residues. Written as DNA, the CDR3 is TGTGCCAGCAGCCTGAGCGGGGGGGCCCCCGAGCAGTACTTC. This codes for CASSLSGGAPEQYF. Supplemented by reference TRBV7-6 and TRBJ2-7, the full variable domain reads GAGVSQSPRYKVTKRGQDVALRCDPISGHVSLYWYRQALGQGPEFLTYFNYEAQQDKSGLPNDRFSAERPEGSISTLTIQRTEQRDSAMYRCASSLSGGAPEQYFGPGTRLTVT.

The V gene is TRBV11-2, the J gene TRBJ2-3, with TRBD2 matching 10 bases. This CDR3 spans 15 amino acids. The germline CDR1 and CDR2 sequences are SGHAT and FQNNGV. Trimming at V came to 5 bases and at J to 5 bases, leaving 7 bases not matched to a gene. CDR3 DNA: TGTGCCAGCAGCAAAATTCTAGCGGGGGAAGATACGCAGTATTTT. It translates to CASSKILAGEDTQYF.

The chain is built from TRBV10-3 and TRBJ2-7; D possibly corresponds to TRBD2 (6 bases). V lost 3 bases, J lost 1 base, and 16 bases lay in between. The CDR3 is 16 residues long. Germline V gene data show CDR1 as ENHRY and CDR2 as SYGVKD. For the CDR3, the DNA is TGTGCCATCAGTGATCCGACCGGGACTGGGTCCTACGAGCAGTACTTC. Protein product: CAISDPTGTGSYEQYF.

J is TRBJ1-5 and V is TRBV20-1; tentative D call: TRBD1 (6 bases). CDR3 length: 15 residues. Germline V lookup: CDR1 DFQATT, CDR2 SNEGSKA (reference sequence). Trimming pared 6 bases from V and 2 bases from J, leaving 17 bases between. CDR3 nucleotides: TGCAGTGCGGAACGCAGGGGAGTAGGCAATCAGCCCCAGCATTTT. Translated, it gives CSAERRGVGNQPQHF.

This chain uses TRBV19 with TRBJ1-2, with 7 bases identical to TRBD1. The CDR3 runs 14 residues. Unmatched junction bases numbered 5, after V lost 3 bases and J lost 4 bases. Germline values: CDR1 LNHDA, CDR2 SQIVND (reference sequence). In nucleotides, the CDR3 is TGTGCCAGTAGTATCGGCGGGACAGCCTATGGCTACACCTTC. Protein sequence: CASSIGGTAYGYTF.

The chain has TRBV7-8 and TRBJ2-7, with 9 bases fitting TRBD1. With V trimmed by 6 bases and J by 1 base, 10 bases remained unmatched. The germline CDR1 and CDR2 sequences are SGHVS and FQNEAQ. This CDR3 contains 16 residues. The CDR3 nucleotides are TGTGCCAGCAGTCCCGGGACAGGGAGGGGTTCCTACGAGCAGTACTTC. Amino acid sequence: CASSPGTGRGSYEQYF.